This is a list of T cell receptor beta chains from one sample in a study of T cells after posttransplantation cyclophosphamide. Measured with immunoSEQ multiplex PCR; TCRdb has only the in-frame clones, and not every one. The data contain 25,000 to 35,000 clones, roughly 90% of them seen just once; the ten biggest clones take up more than 13%. Sequencing was carried out using PBMCs. The receptors shown here come from a woman aged 40 to 49 with a blood cancer, CMV-positive, and with a related stem cell donor. Both conserved end residues are trimmed from each CDR3. D genes are given only for firm matches.

d_call	j_call	v_call	cdr3_aa
TRBD1	TRBJ2-7	TRBV11-1	ASSPGQGLTYEQY
NA	TRBJ1-6	TRBV7-2	ASSLGTDYSPLH
NA	TRBJ1-1	TRBV5-4	ATSRQEGLEAF
NA	TRBJ2-7	TRBV14	ASSQATISFYEQY
NA	TRBJ2-2	TRBV9	ASSAGTGYTGELF
NA	TRBJ1-6	TRBV19	ASSMGKGSYNSPLH
NA	TRBJ2-7	TRBV27	ASSLIAGEQY
NA	TRBJ2-5	TRBV5-8	ASSKTSFSETQY
NA	TRBJ1-2	TRBV27	ASRSQGYGYT
NA	TRBJ1-2	TRBV10-3	AIGTLGYT
NA	TRBJ1-2	TRBV7-8	ASSLGQTWYGYT
TRBD1	TRBJ1-5	TRBV28	ASSDRARQPQH
TRBD2	TRBJ2-5	TRBV7-2	ASSVLAGSAQY
NA	TRBJ1-2	TRBV28	ASSTPGGSNYGYT
NA	TRBJ2-2	TRBV6-6	ASSRENTGELF
TRBD1	TRBJ1-4	TRBV6-1	ASRGDRVEKLF
TRBD1	TRBJ1-2	TRBV4-3	ASSQGGTGGWYGYT
TRBD1	TRBJ2-3	TRBV7-3	ASSFTGGTDTQY
NA	TRBJ2-1	TRBV9	ASSVGRGNEQF
TRBD1	TRBJ1-5	TRBV6-1	ASSARLSGTGLNQPQH
TRBD1	TRBJ2-7	TRBV4-3	ASSQNLGQGGTYEQY
TRBD1	TRBJ2-7	TRBV5-1	ASSLEGATYEQY
NA	TRBJ2-5	TRBV5-4	ASSPWVQGGGETQY
NA	TRBJ2-5	TRBV5-1	ASSSNQGIGETQY
NA	TRBJ2-2	TRBV27	ASSLTHTGELF
NA	TRBJ2-1	TRBV15	ATSNYQGPHSNEQF
TRBD1	TRBJ1-5	TRBV2	ASAGTGEDQPQH
NA	TRBJ2-3	TRBV6-1	ASSVISTDTQY
NA	TRBJ1-1	TRBV6-1	ASKQGPNTEAF